Sequencing of this T cell receptor beta chain was carried out in a study of response to subunit inactivated influenza vaccine. TCRdb recomputed calls from the RT-PCR reads with MiXCR, one row per CDR3 protein. The table has approximately 310,000 distinct CDR3 sequences, around a fifth seen once; the top ten hold about a tenth. About this clonotype: Its antigen is not known.

The CDR3 consists of 14 residues. Germline V CDR1 and CDR2: SGDLS, YYNGEE. J was trimmed by 11 bases and V by 1 base; bases with no gene match: 6. Study-wide results and caveats: It was the authors' suggestion that each seasonal influenza vaccination recruits few new T cells.

Source: PBMCs from blood, taken 21 months after vaccination. V is TRBV9 and J is TRBJ2-4; 10 bases fit TRBD1. The sequence was obtained from a man aged 45-69 years who received an inactivated influenza vaccine. The CDR3 nucleotides read TGTGCCAGCAGCGTACACCCAGGACAGGGGGTTCAGTACTTC. The encoded protein is CASSVHPGQGVQYF.